These 12 T cell receptor beta chains were sequenced from one sample in a study of CD8+ T cells in alopecia areata. Sequencing templates came from extracted RNA that was reverse transcribed into cDNA. Generated by immunoSEQ multiplex PCR, the TCRdb table keeps only in-frame clones and is missing some. This table has more than 150,000 clones, 50% to 75% appearing once. This specimen consisted of CD4+ T cells sorted from blood, obtained at week 0. The receptors were sampled from a human donor with alopecia areata.

The chain links TRBV2 to TRBJ2-6, with TRBD1 matching over 7 bases. From germline, CDR1 is SNHLY and CDR2 FYNNEI. This CDR3 region has 15 residues. Germline trimming cut 6 bases from V and 2 bases from J; bases unmatched to any gene: 4. DNA of the CDR3: TGTGCCAGCAGCCCAGGGGGACCTGGGGCCAACGTCCTGACTTTC. Translating gives CASSPGGPGANVLTF.

This clone was observed once. The gene calls are TRBV7-7 and TRBJ2-5; unclear D gene. In germline, CDR1 is SSHAT, CDR2 FNYEAQ (reference sequence). The CDR3 is made up of 15 amino acids. V was clipped by 4 bases and J by 1 base, with 13 bases between them. CDR3 region: CASSSLGSIQETQYF. The CDR3 DNA reads TGTGCCAGCAGCTCGCTAGGGTCCATCCAAGAGACCCAGTACTTC. Looking up the rest from reference TRBV7-7 and TRBJ2-5 gives the full variable domain: GAGVSQSPRYKVTKRGQDVTLRCDPISSHATLYWYQQALGQGPEFLTYFNYEAQPDKSGLPSDRFSAERPEGSISTLTIQRTEQRDSAMYRCASSSLGSIQETQYFGPGTRLLVL.

The rearrangement joins TRBV5-6 to TRBJ2-7; the match to TRBD2 covers 13 bases. CDR1 and CDR2 (germline): SGHDT, YYEEEE. V shed 4 bases, J shed 1 base, and the junction held 5 bases outside the gene matches. This CDR3 spans 16 amino acids. The CDR3 DNA reads TGTGCCAGCAGCGGGACTAGCGGGGCTATTTCCTACGAGCAGTACTTC. Translation gives CASSGTSGAISYEQYF.

The chain joins TRBV4-1 to TRBJ2-5; TRBD1 matches 11 bases. Germline V gene lookup returns CDR1 MGHRA and CDR2 YSYEKL. The CDR3 loop spans 18 amino acids. The V gene end was trimmed by 1 base and the J gene end by 5 bases; junction bases not matched to a gene: 12. The CDR3 coding sequence is TGCGCCAGCAGCCAAGGCCTACTCCGGACAGGGGGCGAGGAGACCCAGTACTTC. Translated: CASSQGLLRTGGEETQYF.

This clone was seen a handful of times. V and J are TRBV29-1 and TRBJ1-5; 7 bases fit TRBD1. CDR1 and CDR2 (germline): SQVTM, ANQGSEA. This CDR3 has 13 amino acids. The trim removed 4 bases at V and 5 bases at J, leaving 5 bases unmatched. CDR3 DNA: TGCAGCGTTGTTACAGGGGATCATCAGCCCCAGCATTTT. Protein sequence: CSVVTGDHQPQHF.

This clone came up a few times. This chain links TRBV1 with TRBJ1-5; TRBD1, the D gene given by the table, was not confirmed from the DNA. TRBV1 is classified as a pseudogene. This CDR3 is built from 17 residues. CDR3 region: CTSSQGAQFYSNQPQHF. The CDR3 DNA sequence: TGCACCAGCAGCCAAGGTGCCCAGTTTTATAGCAATCAGCCCCAGCATTTT.

This clone was found a few times. The chain employs TRBV30 and TRBJ2-7; 10 nucleotides line up with TRBD1. The CDR3 has 15 amino acids. CDR1 GTSNPN and CDR2 SVGIG come from the germline V gene (reference sequence). The V and J ends lost 0 bases and 1 base, in that order; junction bases with no gene match: 3. The CDR3 coding sequence is TGTGCCTGGAGTGTAGGGGACAGGGGATCCTACGAGCAGTACTTC. Its translation is CAWSVGDRGSYEQYF.

This clone was counted between two and nine times. The genes are TRBV28 and TRBJ2-5; 8 bases are a match to TRBD2. The V gene's germline CDR1 is MDHEN and CDR2 SYDVKM. Trimming removed 5 bases from V and 5 bases from J; junction bases left unmatched: 10. CDR3 size: 15 residues. The DNA of the CDR3 is TGTGCCAGCAGTAAACAAGCGGGGGTTGGGGAGACCCAGTACTTC. Translating gives CASSKQAGVGETQYF.

This clone turned up a few times. Within the sample, other DNA sequences also encode this same CDR3. The rearrangement uses TRBV29-1 and TRBJ1-2, with D possibly matching TRBD1 (6 bases). The CDR3 consists of 12 residues. V was trimmed by 4 bases and J by 4 bases, leaving 10 bases between them. The germline V gene encodes CDR1 SQVTM and CDR2 ANQGSEA. The CDR3 DNA reads TGCAGCGTTGCAGGGGCGGGCTATGGCTACACCTTC. This sequence encodes CSVAGAGYGYTF.

This clone was counted only a few times. The V and J genes are TRBV7-2 and TRBJ2-1; TRBD2 might be the D (6 bases). Germline V lookup: CDR1 SGHTA, CDR2 FQGNSA. V lost 6 bases to trimming and J lost 8 bases, with 20 bases between them. The CDR3 loop spans 15 amino acids. CDR3 DNA sequence: TGTGCCAGCAGGCCCGGGACTCCCGGTTTGGATGAGCAGTTCTTC. It encodes CASRPGTPGLDEQFF.

The V and J genes are TRBV5-1 and TRBJ2-7; TRBD1 matches 8 bases. The V gene's germline CDR1 is SGHRS and CDR2 YFSETQ. Trimming took 3 bases from V and 3 from J; bases not matched to a gene: 2. CDR3 length: 13 residues. In DNA, the CDR3 is TGCGCCAGCAGCTCCACAGGGGGCTACGAGCAGTACTTC. Translated, it gives CASSSTGGYEQYF.

The rearrangement uses TRBV5-1 and TRBJ2-5; a possible D gene is TRBD1 (5 bases). Germline assignment: CDR1 SGHRS and CDR2 YFSETQ. V gave up 4 bases and J gave up 5 bases, with 12 bases separating them. This CDR3 has 13 residues. The DNA of the CDR3 is TGCGCCAGCAGCAGTGGACATAGGGAGACCCAGTACTTC. Protein sequence: CASSSGHRETQYF.